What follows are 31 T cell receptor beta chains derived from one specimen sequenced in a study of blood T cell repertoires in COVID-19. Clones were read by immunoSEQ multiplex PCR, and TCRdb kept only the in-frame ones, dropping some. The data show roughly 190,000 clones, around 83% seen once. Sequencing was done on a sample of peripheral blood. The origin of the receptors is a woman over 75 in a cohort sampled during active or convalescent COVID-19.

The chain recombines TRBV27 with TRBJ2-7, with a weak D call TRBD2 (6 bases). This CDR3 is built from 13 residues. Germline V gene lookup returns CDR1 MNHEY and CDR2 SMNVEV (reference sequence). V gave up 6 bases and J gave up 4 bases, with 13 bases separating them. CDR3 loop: CASRPLRGYEQYF. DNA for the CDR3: TGTGCCAGCAGGCCTCTTCGGGGGTACGAGCAGTACTTC.

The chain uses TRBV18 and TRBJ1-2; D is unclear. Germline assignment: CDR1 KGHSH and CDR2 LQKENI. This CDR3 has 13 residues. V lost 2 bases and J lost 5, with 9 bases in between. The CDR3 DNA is TGTGCCAGCTCACCAGAAGCATTATATGGCTACACCTTC. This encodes CASSPEALYGYTF. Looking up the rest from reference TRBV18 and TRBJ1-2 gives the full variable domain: NAGVMQNPRHLVRRRGQEARLRCSPMKGHSHVYWYRQLPEEGLKFMVYLQKENIIDESGMPKERFSAEFPKEGPSILRIQQVVRGDSAAYFCASSPEALYGYTFGSGTRLTVV.

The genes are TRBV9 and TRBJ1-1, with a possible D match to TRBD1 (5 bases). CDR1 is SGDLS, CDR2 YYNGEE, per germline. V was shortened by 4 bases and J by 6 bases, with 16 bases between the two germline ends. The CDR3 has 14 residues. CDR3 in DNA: TGTGCCAGCAGCCCCCCCTCCGGGGGTGCTGAAGCTTTCTTT. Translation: CASSPPSGGAEAFF.

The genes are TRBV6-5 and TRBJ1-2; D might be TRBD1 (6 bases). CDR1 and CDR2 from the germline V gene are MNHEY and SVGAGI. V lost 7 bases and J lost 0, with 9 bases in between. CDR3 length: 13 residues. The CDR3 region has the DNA TGTGCCAGCATCCCAGGGGCTAACTATGGCTACACCTTC. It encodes CASIPGANYGYTF.

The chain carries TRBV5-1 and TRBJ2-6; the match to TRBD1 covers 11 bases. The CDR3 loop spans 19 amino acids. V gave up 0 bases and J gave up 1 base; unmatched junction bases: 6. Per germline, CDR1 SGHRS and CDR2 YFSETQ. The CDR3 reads CASSLGTGGSVSGANVLTF. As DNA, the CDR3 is TGCGCCAGCAGCTTGGGGACAGGGGGCAGCGTATCTGGGGCCAACGTCCTGACTTTC.

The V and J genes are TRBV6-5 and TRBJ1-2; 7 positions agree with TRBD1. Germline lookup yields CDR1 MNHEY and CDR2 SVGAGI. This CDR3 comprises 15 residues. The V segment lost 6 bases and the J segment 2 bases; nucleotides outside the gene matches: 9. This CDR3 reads CASSRHRGVNYGYTF. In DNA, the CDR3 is TGTGCCAGCAGCCGTCACAGGGGCGTGAACTATGGCTACACCTTC.

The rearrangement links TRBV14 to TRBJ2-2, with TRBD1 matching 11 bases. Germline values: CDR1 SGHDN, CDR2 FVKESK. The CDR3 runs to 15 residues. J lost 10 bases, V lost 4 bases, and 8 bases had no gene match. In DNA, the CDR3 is TGTGCCAGCAGCCGGGGACAGGGGGTTACCACGGAGCTGTTTTTT. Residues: CASSRGQGVTTELFF.

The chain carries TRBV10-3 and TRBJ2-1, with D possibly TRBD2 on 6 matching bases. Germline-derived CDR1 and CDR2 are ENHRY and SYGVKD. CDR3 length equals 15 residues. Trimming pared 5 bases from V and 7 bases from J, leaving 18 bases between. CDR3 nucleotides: TGTGCCATCAGTCGCCTAGCGTACGAATCGAATGAGCAGTTCTTC. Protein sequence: CAISRLAYESNEQFF.

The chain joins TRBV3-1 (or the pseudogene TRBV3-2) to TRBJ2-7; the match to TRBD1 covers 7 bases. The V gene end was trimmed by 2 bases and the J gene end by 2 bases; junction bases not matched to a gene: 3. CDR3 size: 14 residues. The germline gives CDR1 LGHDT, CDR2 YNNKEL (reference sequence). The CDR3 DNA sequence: TGTGCCAGCAGCCAAACGACAGGGACCTACGAGCAGTACTTC. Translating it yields CASSQTTGTYEQYF.

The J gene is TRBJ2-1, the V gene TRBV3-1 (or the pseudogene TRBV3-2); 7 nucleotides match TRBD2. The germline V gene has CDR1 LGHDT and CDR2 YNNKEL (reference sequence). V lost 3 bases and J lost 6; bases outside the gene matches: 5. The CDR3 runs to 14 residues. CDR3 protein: CASSQFGGSNEQFF. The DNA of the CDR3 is TGTGCCAGCAGCCAGTTCGGCGGGAGCAATGAGCAGTTCTTC.

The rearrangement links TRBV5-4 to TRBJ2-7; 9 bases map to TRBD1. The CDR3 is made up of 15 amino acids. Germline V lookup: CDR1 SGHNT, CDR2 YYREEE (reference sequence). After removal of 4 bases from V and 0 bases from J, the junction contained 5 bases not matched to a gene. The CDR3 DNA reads TGTGCCAGCAGCATACCGGGACAGGGCTCCTACGAGCAGTACTTC. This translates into CASSIPGQGSYEQYF.

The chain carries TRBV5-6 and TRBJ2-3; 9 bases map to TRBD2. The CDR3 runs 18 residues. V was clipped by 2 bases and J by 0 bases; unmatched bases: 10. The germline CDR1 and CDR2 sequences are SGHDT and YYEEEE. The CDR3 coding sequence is TGTGCCAGCAGCTTTAGGATTAGCGGGGGTGCTAGCACAGATACGCAGTATTTT. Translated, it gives CASSFRISGGASTDTQYF.

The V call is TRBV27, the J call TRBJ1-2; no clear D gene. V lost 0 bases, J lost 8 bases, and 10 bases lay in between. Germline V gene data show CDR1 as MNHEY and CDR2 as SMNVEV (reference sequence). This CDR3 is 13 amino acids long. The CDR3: CASSLSSSGGYTF. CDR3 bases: TGTGCCAGCAGTTTATCGTCCTCTGGCGGCTACACCTTC.

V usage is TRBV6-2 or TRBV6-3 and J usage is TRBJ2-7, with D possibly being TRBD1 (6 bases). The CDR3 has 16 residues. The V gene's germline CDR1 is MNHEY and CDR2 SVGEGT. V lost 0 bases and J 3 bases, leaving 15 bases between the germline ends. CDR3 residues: CASSYSLDHRVYEQYF. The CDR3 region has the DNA TGTGCCAGCAGTTACTCATTAGATCACAGGGTCTACGAGCAGTACTTC.

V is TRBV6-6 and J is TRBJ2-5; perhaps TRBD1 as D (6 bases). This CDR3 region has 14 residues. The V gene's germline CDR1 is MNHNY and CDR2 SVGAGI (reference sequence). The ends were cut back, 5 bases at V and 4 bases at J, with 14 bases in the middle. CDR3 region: CASSRGQSVETQYF. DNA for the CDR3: TGTGCCAGCAGTCGAGGACAGAGCGTAGAGACCCAGTACTTC.

CDR3 coding DNA: TGCGCCAGCAGCGACTTAGAGCGCGATACGCAGTATTTT. Translation gives CASSDLERDTQYF. This chain links TRBV5-1 with TRBJ2-3; D ambiguous. CDR3 size: 13 residues. Trimming pared 4 bases from V and 6 bases from J, leaving 12 bases between. Germline values: CDR1 SGHRS, CDR2 YFSETQ.

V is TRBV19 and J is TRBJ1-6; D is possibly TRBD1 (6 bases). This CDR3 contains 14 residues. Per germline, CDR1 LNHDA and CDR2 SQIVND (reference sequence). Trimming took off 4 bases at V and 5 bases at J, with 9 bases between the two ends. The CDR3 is CASSSRTDNSPLHF. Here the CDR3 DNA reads TGTGCCAGTAGTAGCCGGACAGATAATTCACCCCTCCACTTT.

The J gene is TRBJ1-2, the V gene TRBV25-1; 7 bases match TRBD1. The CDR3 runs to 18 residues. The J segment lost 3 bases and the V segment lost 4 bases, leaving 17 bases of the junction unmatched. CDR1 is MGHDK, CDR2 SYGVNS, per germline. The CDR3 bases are TGTGCCAGCAGTGTGGGTGCTCTATCAGGGGGACGGGACTATGGCTACACCTTC. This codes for CASSVGALSGGRDYGYTF.

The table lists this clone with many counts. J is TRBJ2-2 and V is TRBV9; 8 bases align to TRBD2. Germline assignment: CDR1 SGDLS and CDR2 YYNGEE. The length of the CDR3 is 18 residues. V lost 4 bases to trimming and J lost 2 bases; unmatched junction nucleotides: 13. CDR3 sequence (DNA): TGTGCCAGCAGCTCCCCTCCGGCGGGGGGCCCCAACACCGGGGAGCTGTTTTTT. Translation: CASSSPPAGGPNTGELFF.

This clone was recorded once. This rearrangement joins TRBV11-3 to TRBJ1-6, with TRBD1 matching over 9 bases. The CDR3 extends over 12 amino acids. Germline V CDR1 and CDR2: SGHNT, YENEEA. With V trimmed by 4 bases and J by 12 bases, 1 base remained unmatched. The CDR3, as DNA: TGTGCCAGCAGCTCGGACAGGGGACCCCTCCACTTT. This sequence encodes CASSSDRGPLHF.

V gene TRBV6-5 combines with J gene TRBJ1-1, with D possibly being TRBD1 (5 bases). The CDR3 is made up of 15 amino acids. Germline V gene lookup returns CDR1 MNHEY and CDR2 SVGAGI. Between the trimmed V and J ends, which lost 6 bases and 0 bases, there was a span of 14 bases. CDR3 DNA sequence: TGTGCCAGCAGCCCCGGGGGGGTCATGAACACTGAAGCTTTCTTT. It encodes CASSPGGVMNTEAFF.

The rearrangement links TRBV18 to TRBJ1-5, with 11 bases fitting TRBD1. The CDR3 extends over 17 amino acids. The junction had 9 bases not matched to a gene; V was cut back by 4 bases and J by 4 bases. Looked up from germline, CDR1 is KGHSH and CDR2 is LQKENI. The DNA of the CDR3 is TGTGCCAGCTCACGAGCTGGGGGGACAGGGGGGAATCAGCCCCAGCATTTT. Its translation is CASSRAGGTGGNQPQHF.

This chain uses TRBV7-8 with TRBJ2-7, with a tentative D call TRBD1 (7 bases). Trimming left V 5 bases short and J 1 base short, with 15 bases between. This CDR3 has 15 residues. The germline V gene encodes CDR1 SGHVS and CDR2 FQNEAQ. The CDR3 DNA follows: TGTGCCAGCAGCCGAGGCGGGACAGAGTCCTACGAGCAGTACTTC. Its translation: CASSRGGTESYEQYF.

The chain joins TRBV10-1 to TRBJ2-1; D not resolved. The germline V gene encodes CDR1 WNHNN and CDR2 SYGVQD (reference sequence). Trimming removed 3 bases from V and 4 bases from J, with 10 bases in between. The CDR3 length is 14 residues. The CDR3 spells CASSDGSAYNEQFF. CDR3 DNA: TGCGCCAGCAGTGATGGTAGTGCTTACAATGAGCAGTTCTTC.

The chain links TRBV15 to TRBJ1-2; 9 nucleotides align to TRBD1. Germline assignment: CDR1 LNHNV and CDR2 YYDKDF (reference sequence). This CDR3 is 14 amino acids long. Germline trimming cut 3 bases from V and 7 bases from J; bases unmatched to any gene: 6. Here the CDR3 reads CATSRWGQGGGYTF. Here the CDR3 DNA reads TGTGCCACCAGCAGGTGGGGACAGGGAGGTGGCTACACCTTC. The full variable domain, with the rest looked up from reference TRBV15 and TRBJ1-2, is DAMVIQNPRYQVTQFGKPVTLSCSQTLNHNVMYWYQQKSSQAPKLLFHYYDKDFNNEADTPDNFQSRRPNTSFCFLDIRSPGLGDTAMYLCATSRWGQGGGYTFGSGTRLTVV.

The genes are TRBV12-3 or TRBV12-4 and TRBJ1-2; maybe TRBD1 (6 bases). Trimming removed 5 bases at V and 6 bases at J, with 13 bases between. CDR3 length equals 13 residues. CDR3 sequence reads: CASSSAGADGYTF. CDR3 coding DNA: TGTGCCAGCAGTAGTGCAGGGGCCGATGGCTACACCTTC.

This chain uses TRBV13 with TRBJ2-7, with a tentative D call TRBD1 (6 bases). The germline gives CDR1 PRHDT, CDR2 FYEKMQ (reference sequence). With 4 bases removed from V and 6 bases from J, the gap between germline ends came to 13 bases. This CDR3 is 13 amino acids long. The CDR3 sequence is CASSSHREPEQYF. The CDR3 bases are TGTGCCAGCAGCTCCCACAGGGAACCCGAGCAGTACTTC. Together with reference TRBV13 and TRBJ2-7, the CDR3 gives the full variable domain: AAGVIQSPRHLIKEKRETATLKCYPIPRHDTVYWYQQGPGQDPQFLISFYEKMQSDKGSIPDRFSAQQFSDYHSELNMSSLELGDSALYFCASSSHREPEQYFGPGTRLTVT.

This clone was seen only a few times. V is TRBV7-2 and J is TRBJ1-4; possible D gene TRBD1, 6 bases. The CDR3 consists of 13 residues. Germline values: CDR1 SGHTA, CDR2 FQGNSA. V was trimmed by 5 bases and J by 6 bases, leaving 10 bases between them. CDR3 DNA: TGTGCCAGCAGCCGACAGGATCATGAAAAACTGTTTTTT. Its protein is CASSRQDHEKLFF. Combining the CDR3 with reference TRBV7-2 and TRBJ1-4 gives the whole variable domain GAGVSQSPSNKVTEKGKDVELRCDPISGHTALYWYRQSLGQGLEFLIYFQGNSAPDKSGLPSDRFSAERTGGSVSTLTIQRTQQEDSAVYLCASSRQDHEKLFFGSGTQLSVL.

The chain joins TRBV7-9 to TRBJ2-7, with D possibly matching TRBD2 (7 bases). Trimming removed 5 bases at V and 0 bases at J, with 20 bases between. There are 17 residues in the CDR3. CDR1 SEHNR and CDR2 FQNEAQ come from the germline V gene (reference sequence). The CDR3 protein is CASSPHGGGPRSYEQYV. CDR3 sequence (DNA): TGTGCCAGCAGCCCTCATGGCGGGGGCCCCCGCTCCTACGAGCAGTACGTC.

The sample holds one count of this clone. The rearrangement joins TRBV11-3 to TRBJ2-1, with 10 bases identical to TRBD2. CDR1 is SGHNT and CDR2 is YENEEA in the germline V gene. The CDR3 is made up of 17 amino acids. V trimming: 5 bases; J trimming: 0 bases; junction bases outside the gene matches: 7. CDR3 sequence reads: CASSATLAGGSYNEQFF. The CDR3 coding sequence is TGTGCCAGCAGCGCCACTTTAGCGGGGGGCTCCTACAATGAGCAGTTCTTC.

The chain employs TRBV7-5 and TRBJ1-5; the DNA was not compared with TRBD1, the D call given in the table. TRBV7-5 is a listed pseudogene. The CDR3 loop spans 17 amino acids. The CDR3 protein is CARSLALMGHSNQPQHF. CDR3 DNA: TGTGCCAGAAGCTTAGCGCTAATGGGGCATAGCAATCAGCCCCAGCATTTT.